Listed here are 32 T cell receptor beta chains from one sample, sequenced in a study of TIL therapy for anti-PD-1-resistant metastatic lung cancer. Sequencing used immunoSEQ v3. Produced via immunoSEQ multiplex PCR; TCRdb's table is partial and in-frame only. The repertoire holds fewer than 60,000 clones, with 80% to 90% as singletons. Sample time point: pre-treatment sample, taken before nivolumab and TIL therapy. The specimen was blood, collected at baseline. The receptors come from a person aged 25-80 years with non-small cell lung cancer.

The DNA of the CDR3 is TGCGCCAGCAGCGACGCGCGACAGGGGGCCGCAGATACGCAGTATTTT. Translating gives CASSDARQGAADTQYF. The chain carries TRBV5-1 and TRBJ2-3, with 10 bases fitting TRBD1. From germline, CDR1 is SGHRS and CDR2 YFSETQ. The CDR3 has 16 amino acids. V dropped 4 bases and J dropped 4; count of bases not matched to a gene: 9.

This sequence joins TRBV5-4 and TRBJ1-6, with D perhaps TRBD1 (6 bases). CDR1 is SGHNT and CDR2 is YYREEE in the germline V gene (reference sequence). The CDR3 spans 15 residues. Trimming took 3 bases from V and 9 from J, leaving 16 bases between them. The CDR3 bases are TGTGCCAGCAGCTCACAACAGGGCATGCCTTCACCCCTCCACTTT. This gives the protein CASSSQQGMPSPLHF.

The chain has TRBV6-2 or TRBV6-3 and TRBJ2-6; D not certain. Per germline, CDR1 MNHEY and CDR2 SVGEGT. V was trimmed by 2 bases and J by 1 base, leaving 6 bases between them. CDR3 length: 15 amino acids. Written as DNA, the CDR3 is TGTGCCAGCAGTTACGCTGGATCTGGGGCCAACGTCCTGACTTTC. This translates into CASSYAGSGANVLTF.

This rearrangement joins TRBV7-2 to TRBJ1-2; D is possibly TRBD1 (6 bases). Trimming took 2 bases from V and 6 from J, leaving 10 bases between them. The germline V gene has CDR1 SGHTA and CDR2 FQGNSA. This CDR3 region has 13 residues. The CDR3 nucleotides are TGTGCCAGCAGCTTACAGGGGCCTAATGGCTACACCTTC. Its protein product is CASSLQGPNGYTF.

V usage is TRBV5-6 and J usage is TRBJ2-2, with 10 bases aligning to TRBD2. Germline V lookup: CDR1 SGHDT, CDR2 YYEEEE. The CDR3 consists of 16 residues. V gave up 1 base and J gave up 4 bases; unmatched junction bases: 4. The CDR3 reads CASSLLAGDPTGELFF. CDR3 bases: TGTGCCAGCAGCTTGCTAGCGGGAGACCCCACCGGGGAGCTGTTTTTT.

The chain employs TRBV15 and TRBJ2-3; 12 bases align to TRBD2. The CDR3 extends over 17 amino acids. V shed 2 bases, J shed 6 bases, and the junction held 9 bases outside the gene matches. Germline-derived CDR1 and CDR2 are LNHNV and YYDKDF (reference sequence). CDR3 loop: CATSRKRTSGMADTQYF. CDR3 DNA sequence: TGTGCCACCAGCAGAAAGAGGACTAGCGGGATGGCGGATACGCAGTATTTT.

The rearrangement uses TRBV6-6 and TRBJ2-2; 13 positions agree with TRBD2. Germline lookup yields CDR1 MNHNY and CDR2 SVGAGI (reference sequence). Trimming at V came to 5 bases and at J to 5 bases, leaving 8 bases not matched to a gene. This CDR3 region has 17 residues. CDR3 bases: TGTGCCAGCAGTCGAGGGTGGGGACTAGCGGGAACCGGGGAGCTGTTTTTT. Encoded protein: CASSRGWGLAGTGELFF.

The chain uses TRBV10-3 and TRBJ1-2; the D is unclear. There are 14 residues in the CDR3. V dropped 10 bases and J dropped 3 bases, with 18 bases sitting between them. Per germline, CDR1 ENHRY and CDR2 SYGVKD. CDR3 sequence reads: CATPLKGADYGYTF. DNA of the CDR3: TGTGCCACCCCCCTAAAGGGAGCTGACTATGGCTACACCTTC.

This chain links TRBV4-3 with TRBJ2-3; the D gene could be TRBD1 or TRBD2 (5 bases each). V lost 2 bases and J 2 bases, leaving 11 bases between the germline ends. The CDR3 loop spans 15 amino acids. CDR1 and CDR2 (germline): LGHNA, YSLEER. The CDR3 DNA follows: TGCGCCAGCAGCCAAATAGGGACCACCACAGATACGCAGTATTTT. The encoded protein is CASSQIGTTTDTQYF.

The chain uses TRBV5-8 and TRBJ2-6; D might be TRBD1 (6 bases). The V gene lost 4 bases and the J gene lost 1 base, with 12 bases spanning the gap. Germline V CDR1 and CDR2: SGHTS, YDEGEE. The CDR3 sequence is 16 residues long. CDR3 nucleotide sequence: TGTGCCAGCAGCCACGCAGGGGCATCTGGGGCCAACGTCCTGACTTTC. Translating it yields CASSHAGASGANVLTF.

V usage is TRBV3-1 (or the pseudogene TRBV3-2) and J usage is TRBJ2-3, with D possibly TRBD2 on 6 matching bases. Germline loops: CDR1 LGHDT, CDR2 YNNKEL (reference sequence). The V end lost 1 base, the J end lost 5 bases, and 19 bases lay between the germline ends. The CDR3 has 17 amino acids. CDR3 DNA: TGTGCCAGCAGCCAAGGAACGGGGACTCGCCATGTAGATACGCAGTATTTT. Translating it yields CASSQGTGTRHVDTQYF.

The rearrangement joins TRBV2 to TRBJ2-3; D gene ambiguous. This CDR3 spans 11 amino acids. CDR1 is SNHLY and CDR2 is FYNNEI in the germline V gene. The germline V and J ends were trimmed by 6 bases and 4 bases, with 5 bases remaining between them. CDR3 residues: CASSAADTQYF. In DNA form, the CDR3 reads TGTGCCAGCAGCGCGGCAGATACGCAGTATTTT. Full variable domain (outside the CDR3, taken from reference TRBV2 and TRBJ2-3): EPEVTQTPSHQVTQMGQEVILRCVPISNHLYFYWYRQILGQKVEFLVSFYNNEISEKSEIFDDQFSVERPDGSNFTLKIRSTKLEDSAMYFCASSAADTQYFGPGTRLTVL.

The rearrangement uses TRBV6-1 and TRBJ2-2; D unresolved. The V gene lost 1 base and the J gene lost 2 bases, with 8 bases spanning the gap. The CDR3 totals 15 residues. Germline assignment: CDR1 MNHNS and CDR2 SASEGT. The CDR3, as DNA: TGTGCCAGCAGTGAAGAAGTGGACAACACCGGGGAGCTGTTTTTT. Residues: CASSEEVDNTGELFF.

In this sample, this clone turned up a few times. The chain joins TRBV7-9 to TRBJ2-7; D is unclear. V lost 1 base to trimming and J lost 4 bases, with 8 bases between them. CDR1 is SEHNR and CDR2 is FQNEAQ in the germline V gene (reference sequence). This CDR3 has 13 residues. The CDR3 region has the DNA TGTGCCAGCAGCTTAGAGGCCCAATACGAGCAGTACTTC. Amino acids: CASSLEAQYEQYF.

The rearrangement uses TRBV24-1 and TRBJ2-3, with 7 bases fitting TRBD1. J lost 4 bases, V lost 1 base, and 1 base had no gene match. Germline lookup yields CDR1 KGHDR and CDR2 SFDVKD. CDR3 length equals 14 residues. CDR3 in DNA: TGTGCCACCAGTGATTTAACAGGGGCAGATACGCAGTATTTT. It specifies CATSDLTGADTQYF.

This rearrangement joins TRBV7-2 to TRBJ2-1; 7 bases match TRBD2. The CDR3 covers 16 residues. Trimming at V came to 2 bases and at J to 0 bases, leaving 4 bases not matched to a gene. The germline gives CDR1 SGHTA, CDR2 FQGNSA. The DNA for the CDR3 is TGTGCCAGCAGCTTATGGCGGGGGAGCTCCTACAATGAGCAGTTCTTC. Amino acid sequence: CASSLWRGSSYNEQFF.

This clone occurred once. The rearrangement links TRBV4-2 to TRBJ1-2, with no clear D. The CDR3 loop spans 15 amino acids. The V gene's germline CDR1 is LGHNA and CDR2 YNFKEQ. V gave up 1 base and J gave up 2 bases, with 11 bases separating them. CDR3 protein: CASSQVFGQNYGYTF. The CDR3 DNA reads TGTGCCAGCAGCCAAGTCTTTGGGCAGAACTATGGCTACACCTTC.

CDR3 loop: CASSLSVGDRYDGYTF. DNA for the CDR3: TGTGCCAGCAGTTTATCGGTGGGGGATCGGTATGATGGCTACACCTTC. The chain combines TRBV27 with TRBJ1-2; D may be TRBD1 (5 bases). The ends were cut back, 0 bases at V and 6 bases at J, with 17 bases in the middle. Germline V CDR1 and CDR2: MNHEY, SMNVEV (reference sequence). The CDR3 is 16 residues long.

CDR3: CASTPGANTGELFF. Written as DNA, the CDR3 is TGTGCCAGCACCCCCGGCGCGAACACCGGGGAGCTGTTTTTT. The chain carries TRBV25-1 and TRBJ2-2; D is unresolved. Germline values: CDR1 MGHDK, CDR2 SYGVNS. Trimming pared 7 bases from V and 0 bases from J, leaving 9 bases between. This CDR3 contains 14 residues.

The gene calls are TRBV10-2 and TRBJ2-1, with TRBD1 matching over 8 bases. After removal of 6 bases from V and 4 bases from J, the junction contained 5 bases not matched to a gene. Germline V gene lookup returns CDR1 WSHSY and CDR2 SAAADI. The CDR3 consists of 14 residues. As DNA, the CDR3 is TGCGCCAGCAGAGGGACAGGACCATACAATGAGCAGTTCTTC. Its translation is CASRGTGPYNEQFF.

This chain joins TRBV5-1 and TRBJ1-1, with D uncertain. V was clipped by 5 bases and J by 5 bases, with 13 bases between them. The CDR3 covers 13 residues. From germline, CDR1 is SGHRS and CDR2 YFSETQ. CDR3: CASSYQVGTEAFF. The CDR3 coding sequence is TGCGCCAGCAGTTATCAGGTGGGGACTGAAGCTTTCTTT.

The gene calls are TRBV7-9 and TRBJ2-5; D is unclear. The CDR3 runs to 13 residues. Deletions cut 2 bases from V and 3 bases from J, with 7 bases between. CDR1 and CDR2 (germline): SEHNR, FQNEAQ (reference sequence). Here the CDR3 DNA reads TGTGCCAGCAGCTTATCCAGTAAAGAGACCCAGTACTTC. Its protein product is CASSLSSKETQYF.

The CDR3 DNA is TGCGCCAGCAGCCAAGTAGGAACTCGCTACAATGAGCAGTTCTTC. It codes for CASSQVGTRYNEQFF. The chain joins TRBV4-3 to TRBJ2-1, with D unresolved. Germline V CDR1 and CDR2: LGHNA, YSLEER. This CDR3 is built from 15 residues. Deletions cut 1 base from V and 3 bases from J, with 10 bases between.

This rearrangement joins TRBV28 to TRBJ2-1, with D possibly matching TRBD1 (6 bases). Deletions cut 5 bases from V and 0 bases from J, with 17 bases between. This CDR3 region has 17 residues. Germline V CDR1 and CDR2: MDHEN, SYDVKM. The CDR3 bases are TGTGCCAGCAGTGCCCCCCGGGACACGATCTCCTACAATGAGCAGTTCTTC. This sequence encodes CASSAPRDTISYNEQFF.

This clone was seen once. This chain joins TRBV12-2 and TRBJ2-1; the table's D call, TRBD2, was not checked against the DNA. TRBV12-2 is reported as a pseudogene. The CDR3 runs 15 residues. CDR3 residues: CASLSGEGGYNEQFF. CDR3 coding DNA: TGTGCAAGTCTCTCGGGGGAGGGTGGCTACAATGAGCAGTTCTTC.

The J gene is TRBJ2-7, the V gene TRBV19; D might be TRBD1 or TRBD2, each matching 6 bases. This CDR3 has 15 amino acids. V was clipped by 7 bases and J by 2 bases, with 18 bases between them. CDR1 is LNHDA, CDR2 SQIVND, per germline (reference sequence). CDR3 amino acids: CASTVGAGTTYEQYF. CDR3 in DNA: TGTGCCAGTACCGTGGGGGCGGGGACAACCTACGAGCAGTACTTC.

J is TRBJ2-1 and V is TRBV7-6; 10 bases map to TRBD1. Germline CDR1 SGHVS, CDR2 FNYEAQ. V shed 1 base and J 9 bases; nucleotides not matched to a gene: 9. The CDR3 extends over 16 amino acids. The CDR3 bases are TGTGCCAGCAGCTTAGACCCGGGACAGGGGAATGGTGAGCAGTTCTTC. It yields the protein CASSLDPGQGNGEQFF. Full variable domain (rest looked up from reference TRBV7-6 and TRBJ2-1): GAGVSQSPRYKVTKRGQDVALRCDPISGHVSLYWYRQALGQGPEFLTYFNYEAQQDKSGLPNDRFSAERPEGSISTLTIQRTEQRDSAMYRCASSLDPGQGNGEQFFGPGTRLTVL.

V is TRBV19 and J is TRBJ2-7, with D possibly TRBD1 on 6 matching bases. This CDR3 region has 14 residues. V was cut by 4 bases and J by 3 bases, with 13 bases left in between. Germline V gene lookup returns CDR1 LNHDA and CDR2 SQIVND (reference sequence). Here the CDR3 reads CASSTGVTFYEQYF. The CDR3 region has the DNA TGTGCCAGTAGTACAGGGGTAACTTTCTACGAGCAGTACTTC.

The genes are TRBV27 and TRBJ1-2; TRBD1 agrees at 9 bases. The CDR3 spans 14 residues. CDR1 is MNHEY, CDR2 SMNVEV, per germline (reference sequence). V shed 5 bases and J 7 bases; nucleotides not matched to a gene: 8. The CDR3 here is CASSPGTGIGGYTF. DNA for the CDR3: TGTGCCAGCAGTCCCGGGACAGGGATCGGTGGCTACACCTTC.

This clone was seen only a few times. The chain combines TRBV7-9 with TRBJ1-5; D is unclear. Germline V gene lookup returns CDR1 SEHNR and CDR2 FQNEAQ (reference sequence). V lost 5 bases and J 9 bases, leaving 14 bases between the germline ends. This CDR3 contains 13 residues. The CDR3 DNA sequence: TGTGCCAGCAGCCCATCACAGACTGGGCCCCAGCATTTT. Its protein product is CASSPSQTGPQHF.

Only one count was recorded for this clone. The CDR3 spells CASSVGTGHYEQYF. The CDR3 region has the DNA TGTGCCAGCAGTGTTGGGACAGGGCACTACGAGCAGTACTTC. J is TRBJ2-7 and V is TRBV25-1; 9 nucleotides match TRBD1. V shed 4 bases and J 3 bases; nucleotides not matched to a gene: 4. CDR3 size: 14 residues. Germline-derived CDR1 and CDR2 are MGHDK and SYGVNS.

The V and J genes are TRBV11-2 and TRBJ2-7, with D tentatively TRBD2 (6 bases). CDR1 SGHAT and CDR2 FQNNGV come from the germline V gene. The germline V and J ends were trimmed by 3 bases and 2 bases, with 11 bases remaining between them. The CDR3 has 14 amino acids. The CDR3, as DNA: TGTGCCAGCAGCTTGCGGGACGGTCCCTACGAGCAGTACTTC. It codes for CASSLRDGPYEQYF. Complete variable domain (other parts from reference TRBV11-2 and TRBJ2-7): EAGVAQSPRYKIIEKRQSVAFWCNPISGHATLYWYQQILGQGPKLLIQFQNNGVVDDSQLPKDRFSAERLKGVDSTLKIQPAKLEDSAVYLCASSLRDGPYEQYFGPGTRLTVT.